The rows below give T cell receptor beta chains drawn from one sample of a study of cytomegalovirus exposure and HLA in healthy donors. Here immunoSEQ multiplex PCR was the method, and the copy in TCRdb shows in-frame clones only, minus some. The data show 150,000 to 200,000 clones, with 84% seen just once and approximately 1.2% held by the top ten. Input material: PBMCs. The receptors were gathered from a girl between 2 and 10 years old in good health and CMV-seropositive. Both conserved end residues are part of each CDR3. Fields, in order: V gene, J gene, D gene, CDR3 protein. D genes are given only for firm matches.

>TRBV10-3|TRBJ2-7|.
CAIRAAYEQYF
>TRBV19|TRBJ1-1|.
CASSRRPNTEAFF
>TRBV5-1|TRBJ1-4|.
CASSFKGELYEKLFF
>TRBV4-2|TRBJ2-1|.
CASSQDPGGASYNEQFF
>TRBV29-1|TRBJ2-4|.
CSVVGDSRQENIQYF
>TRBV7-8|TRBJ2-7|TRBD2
CASSLAGGPDEQYF
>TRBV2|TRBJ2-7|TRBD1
CASTRDRAGEQYF
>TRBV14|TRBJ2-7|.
CASAYIPQSGPLTYEQYF
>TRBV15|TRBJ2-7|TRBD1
CATSRGGEGADEQYF
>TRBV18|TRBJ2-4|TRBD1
CASSPRDRFSFLAKNIQYF
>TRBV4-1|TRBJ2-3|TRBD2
CASSQGTSSNTQYF
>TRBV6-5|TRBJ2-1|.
CASSSFDNEQFF
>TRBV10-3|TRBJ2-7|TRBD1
CAISGQGAYEQYF
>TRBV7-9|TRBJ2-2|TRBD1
CASSLFTGGRTGELFF
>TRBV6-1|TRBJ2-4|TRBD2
CASSEATSGGRIQYF
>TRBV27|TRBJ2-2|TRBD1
CASSLGTGVTGELFF
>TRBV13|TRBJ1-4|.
CASSSRSGNEKLFF
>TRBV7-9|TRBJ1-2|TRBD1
CASSLGQGGYTF
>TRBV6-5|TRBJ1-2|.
CASRIGSLYGYTF
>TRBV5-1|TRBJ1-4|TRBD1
CASSTLIPGQTPQTNEKLFF
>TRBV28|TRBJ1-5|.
CASTGGTGNQPQHF
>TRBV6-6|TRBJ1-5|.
CASSNSRGGAVQPQHF
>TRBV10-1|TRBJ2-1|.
CASSEGGGSYNEQFF
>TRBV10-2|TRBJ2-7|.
CASSESSDTNYEQYF
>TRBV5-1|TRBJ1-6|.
CASSLASPVNSPLHF
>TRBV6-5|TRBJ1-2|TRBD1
CATSRDRGENYGYTF
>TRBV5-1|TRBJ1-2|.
CASSLDPGTDLGYTF
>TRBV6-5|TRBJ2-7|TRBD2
CASSGDERGNYEQYF
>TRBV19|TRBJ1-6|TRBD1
CASSIRDSNSPLHF
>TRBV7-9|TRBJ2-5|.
CASSLGGGTQYF
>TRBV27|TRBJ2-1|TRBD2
CASSVSGSSYNEQFF
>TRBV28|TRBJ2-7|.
CASQKGGDAYEQYF
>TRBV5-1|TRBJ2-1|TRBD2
CASTSTPGTSSYNEQFF
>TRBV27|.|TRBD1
CASSLGTGRDEQYF
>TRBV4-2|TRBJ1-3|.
CASSHSDRSSGNTIYF
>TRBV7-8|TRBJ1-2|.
CASSLGSGRYGYTF
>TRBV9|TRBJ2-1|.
CASTNRDIYNEQFF
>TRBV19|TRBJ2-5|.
CASSIRGQQETQYF
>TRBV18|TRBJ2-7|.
CASSPGRGSYEQYF
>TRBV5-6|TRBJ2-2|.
CASSLVLSETNTGELFF